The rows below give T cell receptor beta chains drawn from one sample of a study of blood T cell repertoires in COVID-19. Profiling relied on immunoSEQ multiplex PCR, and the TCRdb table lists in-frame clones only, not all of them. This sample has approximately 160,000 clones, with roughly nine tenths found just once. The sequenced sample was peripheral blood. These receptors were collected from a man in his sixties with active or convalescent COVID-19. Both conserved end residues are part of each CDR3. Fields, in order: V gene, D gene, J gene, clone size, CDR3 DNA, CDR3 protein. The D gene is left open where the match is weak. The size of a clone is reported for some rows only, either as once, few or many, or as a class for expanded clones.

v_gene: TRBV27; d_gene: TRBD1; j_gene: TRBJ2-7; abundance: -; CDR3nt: TGTGCCAGCAGCGCCTCGGGGACAGCCCCGCTCGAGCAGTACTTC; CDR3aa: CASSASGTAPLEQYF
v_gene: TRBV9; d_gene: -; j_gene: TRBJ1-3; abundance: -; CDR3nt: TGTGCCAGCAGCGACCAGGGGTCTGGAAACACCATATATTTT; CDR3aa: CASSDQGSGNTIYF
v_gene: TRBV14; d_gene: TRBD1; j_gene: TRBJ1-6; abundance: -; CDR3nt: TGTGCCAGCAGCCAACAGACAGGGGTACGATCACCCCTCCACTTT; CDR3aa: CASSQQTGVRSPLHF
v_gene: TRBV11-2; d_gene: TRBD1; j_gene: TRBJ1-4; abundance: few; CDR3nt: TGTGCCAGCAGCCTTTCCGCAGGGGGCATTGAAAAACTGTTTTTT; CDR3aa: CASSLSAGGIEKLFF
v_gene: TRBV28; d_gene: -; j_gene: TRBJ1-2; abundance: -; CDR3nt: TGTGCCAGCAGTTTGATAGCTAACTATGGCTACACCTTC; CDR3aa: CASSLIANYGYTF
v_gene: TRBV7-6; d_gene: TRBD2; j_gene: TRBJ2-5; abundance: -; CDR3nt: TGTGCCAGCAGCTTAGGGACTAGTTTGGAGACCCAGTACTTC; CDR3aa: CASSLGTSLETQYF
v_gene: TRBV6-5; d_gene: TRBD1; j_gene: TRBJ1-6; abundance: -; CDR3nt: TGTGCCAGCAGCTGGGGACAGGGGAGTTCACCCCTCCACTTT; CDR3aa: CASSWGQGSSPLHF
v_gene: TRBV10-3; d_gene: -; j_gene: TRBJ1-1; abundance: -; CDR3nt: TGTGCCATCAGCACCTTTACAGGAGTGAACACTGAAGCTTTCTTT; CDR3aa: CAISTFTGVNTEAFF
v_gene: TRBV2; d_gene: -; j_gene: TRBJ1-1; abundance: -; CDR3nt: TGTGCCAGCAGTGAAGCCTGGAGCCGGGAAGCTTTCTTT; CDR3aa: CASSEAWSREAFF
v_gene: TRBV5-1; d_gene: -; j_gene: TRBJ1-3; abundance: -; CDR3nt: TGCGCCAGCAGCTTGGGAGCTTCGAGAAGCTCTGGAAACACCATATATTTT; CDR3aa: CASSLGASRSSGNTIYF
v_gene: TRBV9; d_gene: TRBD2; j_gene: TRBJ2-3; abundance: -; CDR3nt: TGTGCCAGCAGCGTATCCTTGGCTAGCGGGTACACAGATACGCAGTATTTT; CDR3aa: CASSVSLASGYTDTQYF
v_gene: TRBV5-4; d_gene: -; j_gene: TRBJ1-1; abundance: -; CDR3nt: TGTGCCAGCAGCCCGAGAGGAAGCCTGAACACTGAAGCTTTCTTT; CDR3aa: CASSPRGSLNTEAFF
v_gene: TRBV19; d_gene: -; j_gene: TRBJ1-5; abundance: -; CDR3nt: TGTGCCAGTAGTAGTTTGATTTTGGGGGCAGGAAGCAATCAGCCCCAGCATTTT; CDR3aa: CASSSLILGAGSNQPQHF
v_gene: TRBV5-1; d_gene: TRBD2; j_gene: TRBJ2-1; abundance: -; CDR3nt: TGCGCCAGCAGGGCTAGCGGGGACAATGAGCAGTTCTTC; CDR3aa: CASRASGDNEQFF
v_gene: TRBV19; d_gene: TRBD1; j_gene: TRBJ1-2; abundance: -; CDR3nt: TGTGCCAGTAGGACCTCGGGACAGGGGGTCTATGGCTACACCTTC; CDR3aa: CASRTSGQGVYGYTF
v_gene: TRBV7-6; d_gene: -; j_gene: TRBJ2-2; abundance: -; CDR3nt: TGTGCCAGCAGCTTTAGCGGAGCGAACACCGGGGAGCTGTTTTTT; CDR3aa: CASSFSGANTGELFF
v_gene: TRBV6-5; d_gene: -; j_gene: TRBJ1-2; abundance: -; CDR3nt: TGTGCCAGCAAAACAGAATCCAGGGGCTCCTATGGCTACACCTTC; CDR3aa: CASKTESRGSYGYTF